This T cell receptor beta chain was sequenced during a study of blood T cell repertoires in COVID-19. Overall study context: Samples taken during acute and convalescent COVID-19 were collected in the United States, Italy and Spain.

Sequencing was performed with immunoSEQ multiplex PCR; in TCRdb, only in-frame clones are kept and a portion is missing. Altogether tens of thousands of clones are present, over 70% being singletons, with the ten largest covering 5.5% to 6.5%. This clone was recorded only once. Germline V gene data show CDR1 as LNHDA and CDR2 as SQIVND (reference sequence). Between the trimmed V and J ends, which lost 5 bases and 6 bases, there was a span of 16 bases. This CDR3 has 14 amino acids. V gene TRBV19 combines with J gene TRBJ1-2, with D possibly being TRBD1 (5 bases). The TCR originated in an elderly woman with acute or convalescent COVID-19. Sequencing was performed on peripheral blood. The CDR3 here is CASSPLAGENGYTF. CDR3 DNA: TGTGCCAGTAGTCCACTCGCGGGGGAGAATGGCTACACCTTC.